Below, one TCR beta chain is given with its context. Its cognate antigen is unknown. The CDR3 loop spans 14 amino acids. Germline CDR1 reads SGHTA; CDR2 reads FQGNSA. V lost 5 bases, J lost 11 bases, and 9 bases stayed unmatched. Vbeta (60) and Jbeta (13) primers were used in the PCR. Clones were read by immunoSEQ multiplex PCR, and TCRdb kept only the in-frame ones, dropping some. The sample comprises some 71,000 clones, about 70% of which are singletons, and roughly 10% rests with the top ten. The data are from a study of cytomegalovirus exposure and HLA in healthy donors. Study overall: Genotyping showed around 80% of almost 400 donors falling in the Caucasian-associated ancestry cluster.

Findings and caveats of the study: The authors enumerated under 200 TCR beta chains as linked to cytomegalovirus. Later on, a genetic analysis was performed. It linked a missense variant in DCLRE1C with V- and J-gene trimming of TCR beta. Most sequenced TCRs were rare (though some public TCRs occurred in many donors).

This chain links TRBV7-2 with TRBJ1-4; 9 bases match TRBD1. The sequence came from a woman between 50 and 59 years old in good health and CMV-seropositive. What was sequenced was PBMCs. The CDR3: CASSRRTGEEKLFF. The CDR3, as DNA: TGTGCCAGCAGCCGAAGGACAGGGGAGGAGAAACTGTTTTTT.